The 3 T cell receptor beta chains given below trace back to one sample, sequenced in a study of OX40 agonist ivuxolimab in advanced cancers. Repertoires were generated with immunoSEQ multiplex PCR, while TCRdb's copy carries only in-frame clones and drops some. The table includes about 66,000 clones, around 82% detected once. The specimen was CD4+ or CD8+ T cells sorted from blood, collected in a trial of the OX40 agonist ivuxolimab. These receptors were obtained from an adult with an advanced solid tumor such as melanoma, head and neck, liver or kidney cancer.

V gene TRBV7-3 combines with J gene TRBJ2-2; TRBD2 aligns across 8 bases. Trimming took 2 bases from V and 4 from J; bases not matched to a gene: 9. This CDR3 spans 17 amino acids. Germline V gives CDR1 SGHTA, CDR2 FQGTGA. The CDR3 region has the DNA TGTGCCAGCAGCTTACTACCCGCGGGGGGAGGCACCGGGGAGCTGTTTTTT. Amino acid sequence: CASSLLPAGGGTGELFF.

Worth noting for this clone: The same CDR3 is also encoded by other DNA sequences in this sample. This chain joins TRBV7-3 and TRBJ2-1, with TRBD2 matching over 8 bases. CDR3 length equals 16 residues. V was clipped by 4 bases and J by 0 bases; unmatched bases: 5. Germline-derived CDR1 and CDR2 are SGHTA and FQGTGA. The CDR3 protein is CASSSLAGSSYNEQFF. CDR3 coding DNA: TGTGCCAGCAGCTCATTAGCGGGAAGCTCCTACAATGAGCAGTTCTTC.

This chain's CDR3 is CASSRLVPTGELFF. The CDR3 coding sequence is TGTGCCAGCAGCCGACTAGTTCCCACCGGGGAGCTGTTTTTT. The chain couples TRBV5-8 to TRBJ2-2, with a tentative D call TRBD2 (6 bases). With 4 bases removed from V and 4 bases from J, the gap between germline ends came to 11 bases. The CDR3 contains 14 residues. CDR1 and CDR2 (germline): SGHTS, YDEGEE.